The source of this T cell receptor beta chain is a study of T cells in Graves' hyperthyroidism and ophthalmopathy. Trimming removed 1 base at V and 8 bases at J, with 9 bases between. From germline, CDR1 is MGHRA and CDR2 YSYEKL. The CDR3 totals 13 residues. General study findings and limits: Ophthalmopathy prediction by the model preceded onset by a median approximately six months.

Amplified TCR beta CDR3 regions came from RNA transcripts. First-round RT-PCR with HTBI primers amplified the TCR CDR3 region. TCRdb redid the calling of the multiplex PCR reads with MiXCR, one entry per CDR3 protein. The sample shows roughly 750,000 distinct CDR3 sequences, around 15% of them seen only once. This clonotype was seen once. Its specificity is not known. The clonotype was recovered from a man between 18 and 35 years old with Graves' hyperthyroidism. Sequenced: blood. J is TRBJ2-1 and V is TRBV4-1, with D uncertain. CDR3 nucleotide sequence: TGCGCCAGCAGCCAAGTGCGCTTCGATGAGCAGTTCTTC. Its translation: CASSQVRFDEQFF.